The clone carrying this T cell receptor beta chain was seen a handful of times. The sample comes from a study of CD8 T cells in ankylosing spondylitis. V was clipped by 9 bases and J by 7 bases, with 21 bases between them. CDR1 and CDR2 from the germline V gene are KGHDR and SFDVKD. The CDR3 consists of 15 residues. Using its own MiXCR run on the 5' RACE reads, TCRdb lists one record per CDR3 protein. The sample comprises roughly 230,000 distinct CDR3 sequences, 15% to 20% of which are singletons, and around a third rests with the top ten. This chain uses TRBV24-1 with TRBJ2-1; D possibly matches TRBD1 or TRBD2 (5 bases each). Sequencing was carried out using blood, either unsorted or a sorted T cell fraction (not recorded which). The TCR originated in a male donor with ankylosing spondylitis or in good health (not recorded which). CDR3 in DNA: TGTGCCACCTCAGCAATGGTGGTAGGGACGAATGAGCAGTTCTTC. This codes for CATSAMVVGTNEQFF.